The next 18 T cell receptor beta chains were all read from a single sample in a study of blood T cell repertoires in COVID-19. Libraries were prepared by immunoSEQ multiplex PCR; TCRdb keeps only in-frame clonotypes and omits some of them. The sample holds about 270,000 clones; about nine tenths are singletons and the top ten take 3%. The sample consisted of PBMCs or T cells enriched from blood (not recorded which). The receptor source for this set is a woman between 45 and 60 years old who had recovered from COVID-19.

In this sample, this clone turned up a few times. V usage is TRBV20-1 and J usage is TRBJ1-4; D is unclear. Germline V gene sequence: CDR1 DFQATT, CDR2 SNEGSKA (reference sequence). The CDR3 covers 11 residues. Trimming cost V 6 bases and J 7 bases, with 9 bases left between them. CDR3 amino acids: CSAPKSEKLFF. DNA of the CDR3: TGCAGTGCGCCGAAGAGTGAAAAACTGTTTTTT.

The chain links TRBV28 to TRBJ1-2; 8 positions agree with TRBD1. V was clipped by 6 bases and J by 8 bases; unmatched bases: 17. Germline CDR1 reads MDHEN; CDR2 reads SYDVKM. The CDR3 covers 16 residues. The CDR3 loop reads CASSQQTPGQGSGYTF. In DNA, the CDR3 is TGTGCCAGCAGCCAACAAACCCCCGGACAGGGATCGGGCTACACCTTC.

The chain couples TRBV28 to TRBJ1-2; 7 bases map to TRBD1. The CDR3 has 16 residues. Germline trimming cut 4 bases from V and 2 bases from J; bases unmatched to any gene: 10. CDR1 is MDHEN, CDR2 SYDVKM, per germline. The CDR3 DNA follows: TGTGCCAGCAGTTCCCTAGGAGGCAGGGGGAACTATGGCTACACCTTC. Translation gives CASSSLGGRGNYGYTF.

The chain employs TRBV7-3 and TRBJ1-1; 11 nucleotides align to TRBD1. The CDR3 is 14 residues long. The trim removed 5 bases at V and 3 bases at J, leaving 2 bases unmatched. CDR1 is SGHTA and CDR2 is FQGTGA in the germline V gene. The CDR3 DNA follows: TGTGCCAGCAGCAAGGACAGGGGGCACACTGAAGCTTTCTTT. The encoded protein is CASSKDRGHTEAFF.

This clone has a handful of counts. This chain connects TRBV27 to TRBJ1-6, with D possibly matching TRBD1 (6 bases). This CDR3 has 15 residues. Germline CDR1 is MNHEY and CDR2 is SMNVEV (reference sequence). The V gene lost 5 bases and the J gene lost 7 bases, with 15 bases spanning the gap. The CDR3 DNA follows: TGTGCCAGCAGTCCAAGGGGGATCGGAAATTCACCCCTCCACTTT. This sequence encodes CASSPRGIGNSPLHF.

The chain combines TRBV28 with TRBJ1-2; TRBD1 is a possible D gene (6 bases). Looked up from germline, CDR1 is MDHEN and CDR2 is SYDVKM. There are 15 residues in the CDR3. The V gene lost 6 bases and the J gene lost 8 bases, with 22 bases spanning the gap. The CDR3 protein is CASSREDSRYEGYTF. The CDR3 bases are TGTGCCAGCAGCCGGGAGGACAGCCGCTATGAGGGCTACACCTTC.

The genes are TRBV6-6 and TRBJ2-2; tentatively, D is TRBD1 (6 bases). There are 13 residues in the CDR3. V lost 6 bases and J lost 5, with 10 bases in between. CDR1 MNHNY and CDR2 SVGAGI come from the germline V gene (reference sequence). The CDR3 sequence: CASRVQGTGELFF. The CDR3, as DNA: TGTGCCAGCAGGGTACAGGGTACCGGGGAGCTGTTTTTT.

The chain couples TRBV4-1 to TRBJ1-1, with a weak D call TRBD1 (5 bases). Trimming cost V 1 base and J 1 base, with 10 bases left between them. The CDR3 consists of 15 residues. Germline V gene lookup returns CDR1 MGHRA and CDR2 YSYEKL. The CDR3, as DNA: TGCGCCAGCAGCCAAGGCGGGGCTGAGAACACTGAAGCTTTCTTT. As protein: CASSQGGAENTEAFF.

The genes are TRBV5-4 and TRBJ2-5; no definite D call. With 0 bases removed from V and 0 bases from J, the gap between germline ends came to 9 bases. This CDR3 region has 15 residues. The germline V gene encodes CDR1 SGHNT and CDR2 YYREEE (reference sequence). CDR3 sequence (DNA): TGTGCCAGCAGCTTGGGATATCACAACCAAGAGACCCAGTACTTC. Translated, it gives CASSLGYHNQETQYF.

This clone turned up a few times. The chain employs TRBV28 and TRBJ1-1; tentatively, D is TRBD1 (6 bases). Germline CDR1 MDHEN, CDR2 SYDVKM. Deletions cut 3 bases from V and 6 bases from J, with 17 bases between. CDR3 length equals 15 residues. The DNA of the CDR3 is TGTGCCAGCAGTTTGGGGGGGCGCGGGGTGCCTGAAGCTTTCTTT. Translation: CASSLGGRGVPEAFF.

The J gene is TRBJ2-1, the V gene TRBV7-3, with 11 bases matching TRBD2. V trimming: 0 bases; J trimming: 0 bases; junction bases outside the gene matches: 10. This CDR3 is 20 amino acids long. Germline loops: CDR1 SGHTA, CDR2 FQGTGA. The CDR3 region is CASSLTLLTSGGSSYNEQFF. CDR3 sequence (DNA): TGTGCCAGCAGCTTAACTCTACTCACTAGCGGGGGAAGCTCCTACAATGAGCAGTTCTTC.

The genes are TRBV1 and TRBJ1-5; TRBD1 was called by the table and not checked on the DNA. TRBV1 is tagged as a pseudogene. The CDR3 consists of 20 residues. The CDR3 protein is CTSSQEKRDKVRPSNQPQHF. CDR3 sequence (DNA): TGCACCAGCAGCCAAGAAAAAAGGGACAAGGTACGACCTAGCAATCAGCCCCAGCATTTT.

The gene calls are TRBV6-2 or TRBV6-3 and TRBJ1-5; D call uncertain. V lost 0 bases, J lost 7 bases, and 7 bases lay in between. Germline CDR1 MNHEY, CDR2 SVGEGT. The CDR3 consists of 13 residues. The CDR3: CASSYSSRQPQHF. DNA for the CDR3: TGTGCCAGCAGTTACTCAAGTCGGCAGCCCCAGCATTTT.

The gene calls are TRBV5-4 and TRBJ2-5; TRBD2 matches at 7 bases. Germline V gene data show CDR1 as SGHNT and CDR2 as YYREEE (reference sequence). V gave up 3 bases and J gave up 1 base; unmatched junction bases: 3. This CDR3 comprises 14 residues. Here the CDR3 reads CASSSREAQETQYF. The CDR3 DNA reads as TGTGCCAGCAGCTCCCGGGAGGCCCAAGAGACCCAGTACTTC.

The V gene is TRBV5-1, the J gene TRBJ2-7; possible D gene TRBD1, 6 bases. Germline-derived CDR1 and CDR2 are SGHRS and YFSETQ. The CDR3 has 16 residues. V was cut by 4 bases and J by 6 bases, with 23 bases left in between. CDR3 in DNA: TGCGCCAGCAGCCCGGATGGACAGCCCCTACGGTCCGAGCAGTACTTC. It encodes CASSPDGQPLRSEQYF.

This chain uses TRBV5-1 with TRBJ2-2, with a tentative D call TRBD1 (5 bases). Germline V CDR1 and CDR2: SGHRS, YFSETQ. Trimming cost V 3 bases and J 4 bases, with 10 bases left between them. The CDR3 has 14 amino acids. The CDR3 spells CASSSSGFTGELFF. In DNA, the CDR3 is TGCGCCAGCAGCTCTTCAGGGTTCACCGGGGAGCTGTTTTTT. The full variable domain, in which reference TRBV5-1 and TRBJ2-2 provide the parts outside the CDR3, is KAGVTQTPRYLIKTRGQQVTLSCSPISGHRSVSWYQQTPGQGLQFLFEYFSETQRNKGNFPGRFSGRQFSNSRSEMNVSTLELGDSALYLCASSSSGFTGELFFGEGSRLTVL.

The rearrangement links TRBV29-1 to TRBJ1-1; D remains unclear. Germline V gene sequence: CDR1 SQVTM, CDR2 ANQGSEA. Deletions cut 7 bases from V and 4 bases from J, with 10 bases between. The CDR3 has 11 residues. In DNA, the CDR3 is TGCAGCGCCTGGCGGGGCACTGAAGCTTTCTTT. Its protein is CSAWRGTEAFF.

The rearrangement joins TRBV11-3 to TRBJ2-2; 10 bases are a match to TRBD1. The V and J ends lost 5 bases and 11 bases, in that order; junction bases with no gene match: 11. The CDR3 covers 15 residues. Looked up from germline, CDR1 is SGHNT and CDR2 is YENEEA. CDR3 nucleotides: TGTGCCAGCAGCCAGCGGACAGGGGGTATCGGCGAGCTGTTTTTT. Translated: CASSQRTGGIGELFF.